This T cell receptor beta chain was sequenced for a study of blood T cell repertoires in COVID-19. This clone has just one count. The data were produced by immunoSEQ multiplex PCR, yet TCRdb's version contains in-frame clones alone and is incomplete. The data hold 200,000 or so clones, with around 90% observed a single time. CDR1 and CDR2 (germline): SGDLS, YYNGEE. V lost 1 base and J 1 base, leaving 9 bases between the germline ends. This CDR3 region has 14 residues. Sequences were obtained from peripheral blood. The receptor's source is a man aged 70-80 years with acute or convalescent COVID-19. The chain combines TRBV9 with TRBJ2-7; a possible D gene is TRBD1 (6 bases). DNA of the CDR3: TGTGCCAGCAGCGTACGACAGGAATCCTACGAGCAGTACTTC. It encodes CASSVRQESYEQYF.